The 26 T cell receptor beta chains given below trace back to one sample, sequenced in a study of cytomegalovirus exposure and HLA in healthy donors. This PCR relied on a set of 60 Vbeta primers and 13 Jbeta primers. This table comes from immunoSEQ multiplex PCR, and its TCRdb copy is limited to in-frame clones, with some not included. The data show around 130,000 clones, with 70% to 80% seen just once and approximately 1.2% held by the top ten. The sample taken for sequencing was PBMCs. These receptors all stem from a man over 45 in good health and CMV-seronegative.

The gene calls are TRBV9 and TRBJ2-2, with 8 bases identical to TRBD1. V lost 3 bases and J lost 4; bases outside the gene matches: 8. Germline assignment: CDR1 SGDLS and CDR2 YYNGEE. The CDR3 has 16 residues. CDR3 amino acids: CASSADRGATTGELFF. For the CDR3, the DNA is TGTGCCAGCAGCGCCGACAGGGGAGCGACCACCGGGGAGCTGTTTTTT.

Comment on this clone: The germline gene is not matched at one end of the junction; a read error may be the cause. The V call is TRBV19, the J call TRBJ2-5; D is possibly TRBD2 (6 bases). Germline values: CDR1 LNHDA, CDR2 SQIVND (reference sequence). The CDR3 sequence is 16 residues long. CDR3 sequence: CASTIGPSACQETQYF. The CDR3 nucleotides are TGTGCCAGTACTATAGGTCCTAGCGCGTGCCAAGAGACCCAGTACTTC.

J is TRBJ2-3 and V is TRBV9; 10 bases fit TRBD1. Per germline, CDR1 SGDLS and CDR2 YYNGEE. The CDR3 is 16 residues long. V lost 4 bases, J lost 4 bases, and 9 bases stayed unmatched. CDR3 in amino acids: CASSPNPTGGADTQYF. The DNA of the CDR3 is TGTGCCAGCAGCCCCAATCCGACAGGGGGCGCAGATACGCAGTATTTT.

The chain has TRBV10-2 and TRBJ2-7, with D tentatively TRBD2 (6 bases). The CDR3 consists of 15 residues. The V and J ends lost 3 bases and 5 bases respectively, with 17 bases between them. The germline V gene encodes CDR1 WSHSY and CDR2 SAAADI. CDR3 amino acids: CASSESPSVKNEQYF. In DNA form, the CDR3 reads TGCGCCAGCAGTGAATCCCCTAGCGTAAAGAACGAGCAGTACTTC.

The chain uses TRBV28 and TRBJ2-5, with 9 nucleotides matching TRBD1. TRBJ2-7 matches the DNA end more closely, so the J call is doubtful. The CDR3 extends over 15 amino acids. The germline gives CDR1 MDHEN, CDR2 SYDVKM. The DNA for the CDR3 is TGTGCCAGCAGTAGACCGGGACAGGGCCTCTACGAGCAGTACTTC. Residues: CASSRPGQGLYEQYF.

V usage is TRBV28 and J usage is TRBJ2-2; a weak D match, TRBD2 (6 bases). This CDR3 region has 16 residues. Germline values: CDR1 MDHEN, CDR2 SYDVKM. Trimming shortened V by 7 bases and J by 4 bases, and 19 bases separated the two germline ends. CDR3 sequence reads: CASKGFSGFRTGELFF. The CDR3 DNA follows: TGTGCCAGCAAGGGTTTTAGCGGCTTCCGCACCGGGGAGCTGTTTTTT. Looking up the rest from reference TRBV28 and TRBJ2-2 gives the full variable domain: DVKVTQSSRYLVKRTGEKVFLECVQDMDHENMFWYRQDPGLGLRLIYFSYDVKMKEKGDIPEGYSVSREKKERFSLILESASTNQTSMYLCASKGFSGFRTGELFFGEGSRLTVL.

The chain recombines TRBV5-1 with TRBJ2-2, with D perhaps TRBD2 (5 bases). This CDR3 has 15 amino acids. Germline-derived CDR1 and CDR2 are SGHRS and YFSETQ. The V and J ends lost 0 bases and 4 bases respectively, with 10 bases between them. CDR3 in amino acids: CASSLDGEGTGELFF. The CDR3 DNA reads TGCGCCAGCAGCTTGGACGGAGAGGGCACCGGGGAGCTGTTTTTT.

This chain uses TRBV7-2 with TRBJ2-5, with 9 bases that match TRBD2. This CDR3 comprises 15 residues. After removal of 5 bases from V and 5 bases from J, the junction contained 9 bases not matched to a gene. Germline loops: CDR1 SGHTA, CDR2 FQGNSA. The CDR3 here is CASSVRTSEWETQYF. CDR3 coding DNA: TGTGCCAGCAGCGTAAGGACTAGCGAGTGGGAGACCCAGTACTTC. Filled out from reference TRBV7-2 and TRBJ2-5, the complete variable domain reads GAGVSQSPSNKVTEKGKDVELRCDPISGHTALYWYRQSLGQGLEFLIYFQGNSAPDKSGLPSDRFSAERTGGSVSTLTIQRTQQEDSAVYLCASSVRTSEWETQYFGPGTRLLVL.

The chain has TRBV7-3 and TRBJ1-1; the match to TRBD1 covers 8 bases. This CDR3 is 15 amino acids long. Germline CDR1 SGHTA, CDR2 FQGTGA. The J segment lost 1 base and the V segment lost 3 bases, leaving 4 bases of the junction unmatched. The CDR3 DNA sequence: TGTGCCAGCAGCTTGGGGACAGGCCGGAACACTGAAGCTTTCTTT. This gives the protein CASSLGTGRNTEAFF.

The rearrangement links TRBV30 to TRBJ2-7, with 13 bases aligning to TRBD2. The CDR3 runs to 17 residues. Losses at the gene ends were 1 base for V and 4 bases for J; bases not matched to a gene: 10. The V gene's germline CDR1 is GTSNPN and CDR2 SVGIG (reference sequence). DNA for the CDR3: TGTGCCTGGAGTGCGAGACTAGCGGGAGGCCAGGGGTACGAGCAGTACTTC. This sequence encodes CAWSARLAGGQGYEQYF. The variable domain in full, completed from reference TRBV30 and TRBJ2-7, reads SQTIHQWPATLVQPVGSPLSLECTVEGTSNPNLYWYRQAAGRGLQLLFYSVGIGQISSEVPQNLSASRPQDRQFILSSKKLLLSDSGFYLCAWSARLAGGQGYEQYFGPGTRLTVT.

This chain uses TRBV5-1 with TRBJ2-2; no definite D call. V was trimmed by 0 bases and J by 4 bases, leaving 4 bases between them. CDR1 is SGHRS and CDR2 is YFSETQ in the germline V gene. CDR3 length: 13 amino acids. The CDR3 DNA reads as TGCGCCAGCAGCTTGGGCGCCACCGGGGAGCTGTTTTTT. Its translation: CASSLGATGELFF.

V is TRBV28 and J is TRBJ1-2; D is unclear. The CDR3 spans 11 residues. Germline-derived CDR1 and CDR2 are MDHEN and SYDVKM. The germline V and J ends were trimmed by 6 bases and 2 bases, with 4 bases remaining between them. The CDR3 DNA reads as TGTGCCAGCAGACAAAACTATGGCTACACCTTC. It yields the protein CASRQNYGYTF.

This clone was counted between two and nine times. V gene TRBV6-6 combines with J gene TRBJ1-5; D ambiguous. The V and J ends lost 5 bases and 6 bases respectively, with 11 bases between them. This CDR3 has 13 residues. Germline V gives CDR1 MNHNY, CDR2 SVGAGI (reference sequence). This CDR3 reads CASSPQVSQPQHF. CDR3 sequence (DNA): TGTGCCAGCAGTCCTCAGGTTAGTCAGCCCCAGCATTTT.

V gene TRBV25-1 combines with J gene TRBJ2-3, with D maybe TRBD1 (5 bases). The germline CDR1 and CDR2 sequences are MGHDK and SYGVNS. The length of the CDR3 is 13 residues. Between the trimmed V and J ends, which lost 2 bases and 12 bases, there was a span of 15 bases. CDR3 DNA sequence: TGTGCCAGCAGTGAACAAGGGGCTTCTTCACAGTATTTT. Translated, it gives CASSEQGASSQYF.

The V and J genes are TRBV2 and TRBJ2-6; 9 bases align to TRBD1. The germline V gene has CDR1 SNHLY and CDR2 FYNNEI. J was trimmed by 0 bases and V by 6 bases; bases with no gene match: 9. There are 18 residues in the CDR3. The CDR3 DNA sequence: TGTGCCAGCAGAAAGGGACAGGGCCTTAGCTCTGGGGCCAACGTCCTGACTTTC. It codes for CASRKGQGLSSGANVLTF.

The CDR3 sequence is CASTLAGANEQYF. Written as DNA, the CDR3 is TGTGCCAGCACCCTAGCGGGAGCGAACGAGCAGTACTTC. The J gene is TRBJ2-7, the V gene TRBV25-1; 10 positions match TRBD2. J was trimmed by 5 bases and V by 7 bases; bases with no gene match: 5. The CDR3 contains 13 residues. Germline V CDR1 and CDR2: MGHDK, SYGVNS.

This chain links TRBV11-3 with TRBJ2-1; D is unclear. The CDR3 loop spans 12 amino acids. CDR1 and CDR2 from the germline V gene are SGHNT and YENEEA. Trimming pared 1 base from V and 5 bases from J, leaving 3 bases between. CDR3 in amino acids: CASSLADNEQFF. CDR3 bases: TGTGCCAGCAGCTTAGCGGACAATGAGCAGTTCTTC.

The chain has TRBV10-2 and TRBJ1-5, with D possibly TRBD1 on 6 matching bases. Trimming removed 3 bases at V and 4 bases at J, with 16 bases between. CDR1 is WSHSY and CDR2 is SAAADI in the germline V gene. This CDR3 spans 16 amino acids. Written as DNA, the CDR3 is TGCGCCAGCAGTGATTTTCCACAGGGCCGGAATCAGCCCCAGCATTTT. Translating it yields CASSDFPQGRNQPQHF.

This clone was seen only once. The chain joins TRBV29-1 to TRBJ2-2, with 9 nucleotides matching TRBD2. Losses at the gene ends were 4 bases for V and 10 bases for J; bases not matched to a gene: 16. Per the germline V gene, CDR1 is SQVTM and CDR2 is ANQGSEA. The CDR3 sequence is 16 residues long. CDR3 bases: TGCAGCGTTGGAGAGGCGGGAGGGTCCGAAGCCGAGGAGCTGTTTTTT. It is translated as CSVGEAGGSEAEELFF.

This clone came up once. The gene calls are TRBV9 and TRBJ2-7, with D perhaps matching TRBD2 (6 bases). The germline CDR1 and CDR2 sequences are SGDLS and YYNGEE. V shed 4 bases and J shed 3 bases, with 11 bases lying between them. This CDR3 contains 13 residues. DNA of the CDR3: TGTGCCAGCAGCCCCGGGAGCCGCTACGAGCAGTACTTC. Its protein is CASSPGSRYEQYF.

The genes are TRBV28 and TRBJ2-3, with a tentative D call TRBD2 (6 bases). The CDR3 covers 12 residues. CDR1 and CDR2 (germline): MDHEN, SYDVKM. V lost 5 bases to trimming and J lost 6 bases, with 9 bases between them. The CDR3 loop is CASSLGRDTQYF. The CDR3 DNA reads TGTGCCAGCAGTCTGGGGAGGGATACGCAGTATTTT. Complete variable domain (other parts from reference TRBV28 and TRBJ2-3): DVKVTQSSRYLVKRTGEKVFLECVQDMDHENMFWYRQDPGLGLRLIYFSYDVKMKEKGDIPEGYSVSREKKERFSLILESASTNQTSMYLCASSLGRDTQYFGPGTRLTVL.

Here the CDR3 DNA reads TGCGCCAGCAGTCAATCGACGGGAGTCGCCGGCTACACCTTC. Protein: CASSQSTGVAGYTF. The chain carries TRBV23-1 and TRBJ1-2; D is unresolved. Being an ORF, TRBV23-1 has a function that is uncertain. The V end was cut by 0 bases, the J end by 8 bases, with 13 bases between. The CDR3 loop spans 14 amino acids.

This clone was seen just once. CDR3 region: CASSLDGGSATNEKLFF. In DNA form, the CDR3 reads TGTGCCAGCAGCTTAGATGGAGGGAGTGCAACTAATGAAAAACTGTTTTTT. The chain combines TRBV7-2 with TRBJ1-4; D unresolved. Trimming left V 1 base short and J 0 bases short, with 12 bases between. CDR3 length: 17 amino acids. Germline loops: CDR1 SGHTA, CDR2 FQGNSA. Looking up the rest from reference TRBV7-2 and TRBJ1-4 gives the full variable domain: GAGVSQSPSNKVTEKGKDVELRCDPISGHTALYWYRQSLGQGLEFLIYFQGNSAPDKSGLPSDRFSAERTGGSVSTLTIQRTQQEDSAVYLCASSLDGGSATNEKLFFGSGTQLSVL.

The chain recombines TRBV2 with TRBJ2-3, with 11 nucleotides matching TRBD2. Germline V lookup: CDR1 SNHLY, CDR2 FYNNEI. Unmatched junction bases numbered 4, after V lost 5 bases and J lost 3 bases. This CDR3 is built from 15 residues. The CDR3 region is CASSSIAGGTDTQYF. CDR3 coding DNA: TGTGCCAGCAGTTCCATAGCGGGAGGGACAGATACGCAGTATTTT.

The sample holds a few counts of this clone. The genes are TRBV4-1 and TRBJ2-2; the D gene is possibly TRBD2 (5 bases). Germline CDR1 and CDR2: MGHRA and YSYEKL. Trimming pared 0 bases from V and 7 bases from J, leaving 15 bases between. The CDR3 is 16 residues long. CDR3 nucleotide sequence: TGCGCCAGCAGCCAAGATAGGTGGGAGAACGGCGGGGAGCTGTTTTTT. It translates to CASSQDRWENGGELFF.

V usage is TRBV5-4 and J usage is TRBJ1-2, with D perhaps TRBD1 (6 bases). CDR1 SGHNT and CDR2 YYREEE come from the germline V gene (reference sequence). Trimming took 3 bases from V and 4 from J, leaving 16 bases between them. The CDR3 consists of 15 residues. The CDR3 sequence: CASSWPGQGAYGYTF. CDR3 nucleotides: TGTGCCAGCAGCTGGCCGGGACAAGGGGCCTATGGCTACACCTTC.